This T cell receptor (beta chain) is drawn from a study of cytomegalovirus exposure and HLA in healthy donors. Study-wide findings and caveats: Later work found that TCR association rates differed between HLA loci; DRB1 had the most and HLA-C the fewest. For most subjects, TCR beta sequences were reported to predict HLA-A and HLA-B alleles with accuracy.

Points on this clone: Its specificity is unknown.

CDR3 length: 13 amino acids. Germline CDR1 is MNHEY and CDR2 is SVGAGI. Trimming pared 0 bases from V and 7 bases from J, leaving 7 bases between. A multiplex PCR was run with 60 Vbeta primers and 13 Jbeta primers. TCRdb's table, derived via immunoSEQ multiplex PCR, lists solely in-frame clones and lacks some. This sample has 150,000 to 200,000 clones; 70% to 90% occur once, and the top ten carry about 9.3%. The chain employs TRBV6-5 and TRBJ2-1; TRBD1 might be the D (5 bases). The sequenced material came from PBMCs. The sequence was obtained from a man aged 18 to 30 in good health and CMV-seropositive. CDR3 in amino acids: CASSYSTVNEQFF. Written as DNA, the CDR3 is TGTGCCAGCAGTTACTCGACAGTAAATGAGCAGTTCTTC.